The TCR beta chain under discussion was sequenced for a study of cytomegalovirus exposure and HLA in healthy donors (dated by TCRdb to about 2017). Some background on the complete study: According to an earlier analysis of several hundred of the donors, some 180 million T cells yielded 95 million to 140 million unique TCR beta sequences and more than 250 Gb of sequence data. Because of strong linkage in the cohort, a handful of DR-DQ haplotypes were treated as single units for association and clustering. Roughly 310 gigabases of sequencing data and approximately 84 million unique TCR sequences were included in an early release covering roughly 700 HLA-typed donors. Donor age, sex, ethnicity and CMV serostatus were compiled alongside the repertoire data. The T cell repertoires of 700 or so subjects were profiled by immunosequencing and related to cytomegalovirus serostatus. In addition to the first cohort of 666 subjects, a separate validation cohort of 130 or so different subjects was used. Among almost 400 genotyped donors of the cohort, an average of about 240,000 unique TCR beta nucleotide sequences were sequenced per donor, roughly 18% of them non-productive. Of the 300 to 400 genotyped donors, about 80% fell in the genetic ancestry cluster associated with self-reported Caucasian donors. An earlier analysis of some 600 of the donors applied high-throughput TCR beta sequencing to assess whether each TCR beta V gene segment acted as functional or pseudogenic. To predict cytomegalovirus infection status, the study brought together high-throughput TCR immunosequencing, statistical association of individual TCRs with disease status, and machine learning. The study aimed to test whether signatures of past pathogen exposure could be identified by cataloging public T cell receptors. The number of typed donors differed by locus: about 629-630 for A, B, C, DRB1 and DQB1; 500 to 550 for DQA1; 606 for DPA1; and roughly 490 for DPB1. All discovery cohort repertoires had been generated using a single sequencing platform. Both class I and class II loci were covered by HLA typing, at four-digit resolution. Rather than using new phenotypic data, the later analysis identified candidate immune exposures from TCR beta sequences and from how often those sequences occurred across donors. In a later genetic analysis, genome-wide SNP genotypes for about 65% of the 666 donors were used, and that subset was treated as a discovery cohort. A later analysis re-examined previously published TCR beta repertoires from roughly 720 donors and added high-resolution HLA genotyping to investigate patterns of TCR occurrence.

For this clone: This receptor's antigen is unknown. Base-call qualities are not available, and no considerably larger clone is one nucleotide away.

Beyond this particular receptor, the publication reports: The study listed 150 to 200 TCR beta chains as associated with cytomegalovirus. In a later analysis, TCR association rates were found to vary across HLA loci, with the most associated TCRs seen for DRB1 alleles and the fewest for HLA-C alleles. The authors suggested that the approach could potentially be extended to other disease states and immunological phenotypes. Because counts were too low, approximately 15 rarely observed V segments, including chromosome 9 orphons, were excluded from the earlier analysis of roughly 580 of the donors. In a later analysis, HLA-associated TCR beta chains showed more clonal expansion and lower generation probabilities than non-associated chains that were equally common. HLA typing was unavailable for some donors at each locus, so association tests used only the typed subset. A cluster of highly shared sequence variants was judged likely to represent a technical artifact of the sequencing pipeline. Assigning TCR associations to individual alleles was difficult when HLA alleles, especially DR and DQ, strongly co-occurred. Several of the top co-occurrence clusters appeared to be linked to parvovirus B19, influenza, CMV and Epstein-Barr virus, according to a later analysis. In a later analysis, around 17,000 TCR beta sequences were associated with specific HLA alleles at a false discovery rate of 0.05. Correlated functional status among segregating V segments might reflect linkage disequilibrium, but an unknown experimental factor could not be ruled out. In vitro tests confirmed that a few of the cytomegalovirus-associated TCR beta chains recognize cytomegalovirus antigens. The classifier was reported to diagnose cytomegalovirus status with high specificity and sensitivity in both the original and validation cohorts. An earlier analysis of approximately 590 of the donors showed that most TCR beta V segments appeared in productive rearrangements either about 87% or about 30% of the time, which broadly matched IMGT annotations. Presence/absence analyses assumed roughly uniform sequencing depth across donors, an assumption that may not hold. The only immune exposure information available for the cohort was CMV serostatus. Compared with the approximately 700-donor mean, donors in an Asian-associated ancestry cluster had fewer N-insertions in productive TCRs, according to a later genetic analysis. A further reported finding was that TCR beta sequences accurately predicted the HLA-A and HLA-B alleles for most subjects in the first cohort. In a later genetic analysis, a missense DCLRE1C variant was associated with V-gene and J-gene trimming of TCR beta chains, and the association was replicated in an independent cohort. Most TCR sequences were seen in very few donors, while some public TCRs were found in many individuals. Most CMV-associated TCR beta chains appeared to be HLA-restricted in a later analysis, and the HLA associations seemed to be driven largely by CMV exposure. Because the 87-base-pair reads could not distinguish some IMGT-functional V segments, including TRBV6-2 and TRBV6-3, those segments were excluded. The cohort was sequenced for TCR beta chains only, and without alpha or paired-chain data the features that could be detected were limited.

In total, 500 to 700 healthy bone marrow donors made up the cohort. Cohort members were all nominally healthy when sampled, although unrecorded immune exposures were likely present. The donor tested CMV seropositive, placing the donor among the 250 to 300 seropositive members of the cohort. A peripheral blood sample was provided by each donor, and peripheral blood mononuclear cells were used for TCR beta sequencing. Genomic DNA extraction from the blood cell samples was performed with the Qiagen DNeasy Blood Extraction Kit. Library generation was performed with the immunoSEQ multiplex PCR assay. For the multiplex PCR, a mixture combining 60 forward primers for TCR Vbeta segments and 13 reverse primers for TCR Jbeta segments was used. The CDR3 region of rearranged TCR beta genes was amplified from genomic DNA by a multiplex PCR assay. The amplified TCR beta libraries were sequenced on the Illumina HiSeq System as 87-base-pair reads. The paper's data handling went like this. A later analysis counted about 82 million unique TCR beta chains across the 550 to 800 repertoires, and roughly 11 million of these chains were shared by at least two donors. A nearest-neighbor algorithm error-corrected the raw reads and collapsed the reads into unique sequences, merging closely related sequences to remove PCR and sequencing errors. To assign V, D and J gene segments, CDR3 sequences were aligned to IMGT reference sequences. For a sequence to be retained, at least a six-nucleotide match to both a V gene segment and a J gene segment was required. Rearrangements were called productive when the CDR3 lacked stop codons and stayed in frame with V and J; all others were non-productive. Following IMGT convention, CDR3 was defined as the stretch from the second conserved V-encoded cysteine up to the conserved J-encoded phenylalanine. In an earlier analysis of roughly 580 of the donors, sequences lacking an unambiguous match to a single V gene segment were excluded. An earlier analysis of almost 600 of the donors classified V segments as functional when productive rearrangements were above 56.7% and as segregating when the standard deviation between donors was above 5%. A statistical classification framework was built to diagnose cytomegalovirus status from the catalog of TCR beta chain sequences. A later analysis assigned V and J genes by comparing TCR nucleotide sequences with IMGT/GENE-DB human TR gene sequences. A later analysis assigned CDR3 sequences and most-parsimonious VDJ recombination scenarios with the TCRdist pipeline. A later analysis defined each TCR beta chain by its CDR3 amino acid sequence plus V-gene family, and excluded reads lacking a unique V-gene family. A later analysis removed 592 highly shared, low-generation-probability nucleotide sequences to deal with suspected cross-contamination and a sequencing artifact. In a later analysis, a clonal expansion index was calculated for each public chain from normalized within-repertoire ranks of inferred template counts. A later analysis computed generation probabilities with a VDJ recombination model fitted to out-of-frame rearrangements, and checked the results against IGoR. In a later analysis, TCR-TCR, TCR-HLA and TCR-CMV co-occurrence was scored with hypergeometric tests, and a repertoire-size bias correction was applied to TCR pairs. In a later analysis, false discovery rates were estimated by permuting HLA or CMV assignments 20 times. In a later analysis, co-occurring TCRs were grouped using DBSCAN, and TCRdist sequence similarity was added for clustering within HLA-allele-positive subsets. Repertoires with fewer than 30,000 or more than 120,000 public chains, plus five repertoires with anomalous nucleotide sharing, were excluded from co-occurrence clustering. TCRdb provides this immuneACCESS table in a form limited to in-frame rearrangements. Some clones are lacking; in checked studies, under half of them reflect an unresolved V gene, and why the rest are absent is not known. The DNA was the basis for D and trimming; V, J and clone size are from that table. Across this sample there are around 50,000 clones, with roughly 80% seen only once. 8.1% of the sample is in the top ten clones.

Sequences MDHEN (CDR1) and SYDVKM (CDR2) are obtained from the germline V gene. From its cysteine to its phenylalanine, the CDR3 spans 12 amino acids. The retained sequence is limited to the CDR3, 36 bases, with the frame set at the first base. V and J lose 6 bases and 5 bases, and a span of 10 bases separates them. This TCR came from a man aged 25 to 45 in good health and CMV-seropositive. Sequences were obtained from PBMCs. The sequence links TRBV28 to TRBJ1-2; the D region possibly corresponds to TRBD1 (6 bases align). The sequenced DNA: TGTGCCAGCAGCCAAGGACAGTATGGCTACACCTTC. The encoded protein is CASSQGQYGYTF.